This T cell receptor beta chain emerged from a study of control samples from healthy donors and cancer patients (dated by TCRdb to the early 2020s). As to this clone: Its antigen is not yet known. No base qualities exist here, and no much larger clone lies one base off it.

Library preparation was by the immunoSEQ multiplex PCR assay. Not all clones reach the TCRdb copy of this immuneACCESS table, which keeps in-frame sequences only. Checked studies attribute under half of the gap to unresolved V genes and leave the rest unexplained. The sample table contains about 110,000 clones; only one count was recorded for approximately 82% of them. Of the sample, 6.5% is held by the ten largest clones. Reading from cysteine to phenylalanine, the CDR3 counts 14 amino acids. CDR3 DNA is the only sequence kept; it has 42 bases, read in frame from the first base. V loses 5 bases at its end and J loses 4 bases; junction bases beyond the gene matches: 5. Based on the germline V gene, the CDR1 and CDR2 sequences are SGHVS and FQNEAQ.

Sequenced input: blood. This TCR derives from a man aged 18 to 35 in good health. The chain uses TRBV7-8 and TRBJ1-3; 7 middle bases align to TRBD1. The CDR3 protein: CASSGPGQGNTIYF. The DNA sequence is as follows: TGTGCCAGCAGCGGTCCGGGACAGGGAAACACCATATATTTT.